This TCR beta chain was identified during a study of T-cell reconstitution after alpha-beta-depleted transplantation in children. In germline, CDR1 is MDHEN, CDR2 SYDVKM. Trimming left V 6 bases short and J 3 bases short, with 15 bases between. CDR3 length equals 15 residues. Whole-study results and caveats: T-cell numbers and diversity, one year after transplant, stemmed largely from T cells that were newly produced. Surviving recipient T cells and thymic progenitors produced the high day-60 TCRbeta diversity seen in some patients.

A library of TCRbeta sequences, prepared with unique molecular identifiers, was generated. TCRdb processed the PCR reads anew with MiXCR; each CDR3 protein has one entry. The table shows about 160,000 distinct CDR3 sequences, with around 10% occurring only once. This clonotype was counted at least ten times. Its specificity is not known. The V call is TRBV28, the J call TRBJ2-1; D might be TRBD1 (6 bases). The specimen was PBMCs, collected before TCRalphabeta/CD19-depleted stem cell transplant. This receptor was obtained from a boy aged 2 to 9 with acute myeloid leukemia, due to receive a stem cell transplant. Here the CDR3 reads CASRDMRTDYNEQFF. The CDR3 coding sequence is TGTGCCAGCAGAGATATGAGGACAGACTACAATGAGCAGTTCTTC.